This is a list of T cell receptor beta chains from one sample in a study of blood T cells in healthy people across ages. MiXCR was run by TCRdb on the 5' RACE reads, yielding one entry per CDR3 protein. The table shows 700,000 to 850,000 distinct CDR3 sequences, with 53% occurring only once. The sequenced material came from blood. All receptors come from a man aged 80 or over in good health. The CDR3 runs from the conserved cysteine through the conserved F or W. The D gene is left open where the match is weak. Size values are once, few and many counts, or a class for expanded clones, and some rows have none.

TGCGCCAGCACCCGAGGTGATGGGGCAGGTCCCGGGGAGCTGTTTTTT	CASTRGDGAGPGELFF	-	-	TRBV5-1	TRBJ2-2
TGCGCCAGCAGCCCGCTGGGACTAGCGACGAATTACGAGCAGTACTTC	CASSPLGLATNYEQYF	-	TRBD2	TRBV5-1	TRBJ2-7
TGTGCCAGCAGGCCCAACACAGGGGCCGGCACCTTC	CASRPNTGAGTF	-	TRBD1	TRBV12-3/TRBV12-4	TRBJ1-2
TGTGCCAGCAGCTTTGGGAGGCTTGAGACCCAGTTCTTC	CASSFGRLETQFF	-	-	TRBV5-4	TRBJ2-1
TGTGCCAGCAGTCGCGGGACAGGGGGCGGAGAGACCCAGTACTTC	CASSRGTGGGETQYF	-	TRBD1	TRBV27	TRBJ2-5
TGTGCCAGCAGTTTCCGGGGGTATGAGCAGTACTTC	CASSFRGYEQYF	many	-	TRBV28	TRBJ2-7
TGTGCCAGCAGGTCAGGACAGGGGGCCGGCTACACCTTC	CASRSGQGAGYTF	few	TRBD1	TRBV28	TRBJ1-2
TGCGCCAGCAGCCCAAGGACTAGCGGGCCCTATGAGCAGTTCTTC	CASSPRTSGPYEQFF	-	TRBD2	TRBV5-1	TRBJ2-1
TGTGCCAGCAGCCCCTCTAGGGCGGGAGGGACAGATACGCAGTATTTT	CASSPSRAGGTDTQYF	few	TRBD2	TRBV7-3	TRBJ2-3
TGTGCCAGCTCGGCAGCGTTGATGAACACTGAAGCTTTCTTT	CASSAALMNTEAFF	-	-	TRBV2	TRBJ1-1
TGTGCCAGCAGCTTAAGGCTTGGCCCCAACACTGAAGCTTTCTTT	CASSLRLGPNTEAFF	-	-	TRBV7-2	TRBJ1-1
TGTGCCAGCAGTTCCGGACAGGGCAAGCAGTACTTC	CASSSGQGKQYF	-	TRBD1	TRBV27	TRBJ2-5
TGCGCCAGCAGCCAAGCTTCTACGGTGGGATACGCGTATTTT	CASSQASTVGYAYF	-	-	TRBV4-1	TRBJ2-3
TGTGCCAGCAGACTGGGGCGTAACTATGGCTACACCTTC	CASRLGRNYGYTF	-	-	TRBV28	TRBJ1-2
TGTGCCAGCAGCTTAGTCATCGGTCAAGAGACCCAGTACTTC	CASSLVIGQETQYF	-	-	TRBV7-2	TRBJ2-5
TGTGCCAGCAGCACCGGCAGGGGAGGGAACACTGGAGCTTTCTTT	CASSTGRGGNTGAFF	-	-	TRBV12-3/TRBV12-4	TRBJ1-1
TGCGCCAGCAGCTCTTTTGGGGGTAGCAATCAGCCCCAGCATTTT	CASSSFGGSNQPQHF	-	-	TRBV5-1	TRBJ1-5
TGTGCCAGCAGTGACGGCCAGCGGGATTACGAGCAGTACTTC	CASSDGQRDYEQYF	-	TRBD2	TRBV6-6	TRBJ2-7
TGCAGTGCGGATAACAGGGGCAACTATGGCTACACCTTC	CSADNRGNYGYTF	-	TRBD1	TRBV20-1	TRBJ1-2
TGTGCCAGCAGCTTACGGACCGCCCGGTTAAACTATGGCTACACCTTC	CASSLRTARLNYGYTF	-	-	TRBV7-8	TRBJ1-2
TGTGCCAGCAGCTCCTCTCCCCGGGAGACCGTGGCCAAAAACATTCAGTACTTC	CASSSSPRETVAKNIQYF	few	-	TRBV7-8	TRBJ2-4
TGCGCCAGCAGTCCAGGACAGGATCTAGGCTACACCTTC	CASSPGQDLGYTF	few	TRBD1	TRBV5-1	TRBJ1-2
TGTGCCAGCGGACAGGTTACTAGCGGGAGCTCCTACGAGCAGTACTTC	CASGQVTSGSSYEQYF	-	TRBD2	TRBV28	TRBJ2-7
TGCAGCGTTCCCGGACAGCCTGGAGGGGAGACCCAGTACTTC	CSVPGQPGGETQYF	few	-	TRBV29-1	TRBJ2-5
TGTGCCAGCCAGCGGGCCAATACCTACGAGCAGTACTTC	CASQRANTYEQYF	few	-	TRBV6-5	TRBJ2-7
TGCGCCAGCAGCTTAAGCGGTCCCGAGCAGTTCTTC	CASSLSGPEQFF	few	-	TRBV5-1	TRBJ2-1
TGTGCCAGCAGAAGCGGAACCACAGATACGCAGTATTTT	CASRSGTTDTQYF	-	-	TRBV6-1	TRBJ2-3
TGTGCCATCGGGGGGACAGGCAATGAGCAGTTCTTC	CAIGGTGNEQFF	-	TRBD1	TRBV10-3	TRBJ2-1
TGTGCCAGCAGCTTGAGGACCCAAGGGGGCTATGGCTACACCTTC	CASSLRTQGGYGYTF	-	-	TRBV5-6	TRBJ1-2
TGTGCCAGCAGTTCCCCCGCATCCACCTACAATGAGCAGTTCTTC	CASSSPASTYNEQFF	-	-	TRBV12-3/TRBV12-4	TRBJ2-1
TGCGCCAGCCTTGGACTAGCTGACAGATACGCGTATTTT	CASLGLADRYAYF	once	TRBD2	TRBV10-1	TRBJ2-3
TGTGCCAGCAGGGGGGACAGTCGCACAGATACGCAGTATTTT	CASRGDSRTDTQYF	once	TRBD1	TRBV2	TRBJ2-3
TGTGCCAGCAGTGTTCGGCAGGGGTACACCGGGGAGCTGTTTTTT	CASSVRQGYTGELFF	-	-	TRBV2	TRBJ2-2
TGTGCCAGCAGCAGCGCCGGGCCTGGGTACGAGCAGTACTTC	CASSSAGPGYEQYF	once	-	TRBV5-5	TRBJ2-7
TGCGCCAGCAGCCGGGACAGAACTAACTATGGCTACACCTTC	CASSRDRTNYGYTF	few	TRBD1	TRBV5-1	TRBJ1-2
TGTGCCAGCAGCTTAACTCCGACACTAACTAGGGATGGCTACACCTTC	CASSLTPTLTRDGYTF	once	-	TRBV7-2	TRBJ1-2
TGCGCCAGCAGCTTGGGAGACAGGGATGGGCAGTTCTTC	CASSLGDRDGQFF	-	TRBD1	TRBV5-1	TRBJ2-1
TGTGCCAGCAGTGAGGAGAGGGGTTATAATTCACCCCTCCACTTT	CASSEERGYNSPLHF	few	-	TRBV6-1	TRBJ1-6
TGTGCCAGCAGCCCGGGACTAGCGGGGGGGTACACCGGGGAGCTGTTTTTT	CASSPGLAGGYTGELFF	few	TRBD2	TRBV7-2	TRBJ2-2
TGCAGCGTTGATCTAGCGAGGGGGGCAGATACGCAGTATTTT	CSVDLARGADTQYF	few	-	TRBV29-1	TRBJ2-3
TGCAGCGTTGAAGATCCTCAGGGGGTGACCCAGTACTTC	CSVEDPQGVTQYF	-	TRBD1	TRBV29-1	TRBJ2-5
TGTGCCAGCACCTCGAGAGAGACCCAGTACTTC	CASTSRETQYF	-	-	TRBV2	TRBJ2-5
TGCAGCGGGGTTGGGGCCTTCCAAGAGACCCAGTACTTC	CSGVGAFQETQYF	few	-	TRBV29-1	TRBJ2-5
TGTGCCAGCAGCGGTACCTCCGGGACTAGCGGGCCCTCCTACAATGAGCAGTTCTTC	CASSGTSGTSGPSYNEQFF	-	TRBD2	TRBV7-6	TRBJ2-1
TGTGCCAGCAGCCCCCGGGGGGACAGGGCTAACTATGGCTACACCTTC	CASSPRGDRANYGYTF	few	-	TRBV21-1	TRBJ1-2
TGCAGTGCTAGAGTGAGTCCGTATAGCGGGAGGAGCGAGCAGTACTTC	CSARVSPYSGRSEQYF	-	TRBD2	TRBV20-1	TRBJ2-7
TGTGCCAGCAGTTTATCAGAGGATAATGAAAAACTGTTTTTT	CASSLSEDNEKLFF	-	-	TRBV28	TRBJ1-4
TGTGCCAGCAGTTTATTGGGACCATGGGTCACTGAAGCTTTCTTT	CASSLLGPWVTEAFF	-	-	TRBV27	TRBJ1-1
TGTGCCAGCTCACTTTTGGCCCGACAGGGCGAATTGACTAACTATGGCTACACCTTC	CASSLLARQGELTNYGYTF	-	TRBD1	TRBV18	TRBJ1-2
TGTGCCAGCAGCTCAGCGGGCGGAGCCTACAATGAGCAGTTCTTC	CASSSAGGAYNEQFF	few	-	TRBV9	TRBJ2-1
TGTGCCAGCAGGCAAGACAGGGGGAACACTGAAGCTTTCTTT	CASRQDRGNTEAFF	-	TRBD1	TRBV7-3	TRBJ1-1
TGTGCCAGCACCCCGGAGGTATCCAATGAGCAGTTCTTC	CASTPEVSNEQFF	-	-	TRBV6-5	TRBJ2-1
TGTACCAGCAGTTTAATCCTGAGGGGATCAGTCGAGCAGTTCTTC	CTSSLILRGSVEQFF	-	-	TRBV27	TRBJ2-1
TGTGCCAGCAGTTACTGGCCTAGCGGGAGGAGGTTGTGGAATGAGCAGTACTTC	CASSYWPSGRRLWNEQYF	-	TRBD2	TRBV6-2/TRBV6-3	TRBJ2-7
TGCGCCAGCAGAGCACAGGGTGGTGGGGCCAACGTCCTGACTTTC	CASRAQGGGANVLTF	-	-	TRBV5-1	TRBJ2-6
TGTGCCAGCAGTTTTCTGGGGACCTACGAGCAGTACTTC	CASSFLGTYEQYF	-	-	TRBV27	TRBJ2-7
TGTGCCAGCAGCCCGCAAACGACAGGGGGGCACAGATACGCGTATTTT	CASSPQTTGGHRYAYF	once	TRBD1	TRBV3-1	TRBJ2-3
TGTGCCAGCAGCGCGATAGGTGGATACTACGAGCAGTACTTC	CASSAIGGYYEQYF	-	-	TRBV7-9	TRBJ2-7
TGTGCCAGCAGTTCTACTAGCACCTTCACCTACAATGAGCAGTTCTTC	CASSSTSTFTYNEQFF	-	-	TRBV27	TRBJ2-1